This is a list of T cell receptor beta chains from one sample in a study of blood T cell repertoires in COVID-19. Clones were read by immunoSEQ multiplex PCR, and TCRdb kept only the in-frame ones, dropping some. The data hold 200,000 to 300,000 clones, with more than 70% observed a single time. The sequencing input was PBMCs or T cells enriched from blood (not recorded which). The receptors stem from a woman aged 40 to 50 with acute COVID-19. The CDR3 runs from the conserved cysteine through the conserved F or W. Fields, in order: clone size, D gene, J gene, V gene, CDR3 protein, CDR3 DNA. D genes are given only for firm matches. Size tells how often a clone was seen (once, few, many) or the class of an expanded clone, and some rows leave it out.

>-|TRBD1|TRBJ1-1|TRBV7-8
CASSTTGQVNTEAFF
TGTGCCAGCAGCACCACTGGACAGGTGAACACTGAAGCTTTCTTT
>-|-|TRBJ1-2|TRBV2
CASSEALRGSAKGYGYTF
TGTGCCAGCAGTGAAGCGTTGAGGGGGAGTGCCAAAGGCTATGGCTACACCTTC
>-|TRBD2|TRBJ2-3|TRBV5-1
CASSLARPGLAGSTDTQYF
TGCGCCAGCAGCTTGGCCCGCCCCGGCTTAGCGGGCTCCACAGATACGCAGTATTTT
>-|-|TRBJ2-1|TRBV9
CASSSIDSDEQFF
TGTGCCAGCAGCTCCATAGACTCCGATGAGCAGTTCTTC
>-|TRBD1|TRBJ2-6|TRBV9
CASSADRVFSGANVLTF
TGTGCCAGCAGCGCGGACAGGGTTTTCTCTGGGGCCAACGTCCTGACTTTC
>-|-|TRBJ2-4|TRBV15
CATSREVGTGDIQYF
TGTGCCACCAGCAGAGAGGTGGGGACGGGAGACATTCAGTACTTC
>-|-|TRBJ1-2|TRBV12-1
CASSFPGTGDYGYTF
TGTGCCAGCAGCTTCCCCGGGACAGGGGATTATGGCTACACCTTC
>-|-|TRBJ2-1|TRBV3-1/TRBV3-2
CASSQDFQGNEQFF
TGTGCCAGCAGCCAAGATTTCCAGGGGAATGAGCAGTTCTTC
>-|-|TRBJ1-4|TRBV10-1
CASSESGREEKLFF
TGCGCCAGCAGTGAGTCGGGACGGGAGGAAAAACTGTTTTTT
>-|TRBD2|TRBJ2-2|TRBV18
CASSPSLASGNTGELFF
TGTGCCAGCTCACCATCCCTGGCTAGCGGAAACACCGGGGAGCTGTTTTTT
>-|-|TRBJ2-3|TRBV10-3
CAISGFRSGASTDTQYF
TGTGCCATCAGTGGATTTCGGAGCGGAGCTAGCACAGATACGCAGTATTTT
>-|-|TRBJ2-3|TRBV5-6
CASSPTGSDLADTQYF
TGTGCCAGCAGCCCCACGGGTAGCGATCTGGCAGATACGCAGTATTTT
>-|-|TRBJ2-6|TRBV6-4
CASNIDKTFTSSGANVLTF
TGTGCCAGCAACATAGACAAAACCTTCACCTCCTCTGGGGCCAACGTCCTGACTTTC
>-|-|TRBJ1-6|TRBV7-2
CASSLVLVGPLHF
TGTGCCAGCAGCTTAGTACTCGTTGGACCCCTCCACTTT
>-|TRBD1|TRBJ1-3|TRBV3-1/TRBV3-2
CASSPYWDSGNTIYF
TGTGCCAGCAGCCCTTATTGGGACAGCGGAAACACCATATATTTT
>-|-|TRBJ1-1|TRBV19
CASSFGQGNTEAFF
TGTGCCAGTAGTTTCGGGCAGGGGAACACTGAAGCTTTCTTT
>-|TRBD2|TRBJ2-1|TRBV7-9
CACQRTSGRRSYNEQFF
TGTGCCTGCCAGCGGACAAGCGGGAGGCGATCCTACAATGAGCAGTTCTTC
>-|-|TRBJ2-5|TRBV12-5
CASGSPGRETQYF
TGTGCTAGTGGTTCTCCCGGGAGAGAGACCCAGTACTTC
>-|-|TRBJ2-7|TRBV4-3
CASSQESYPLEQYF
TGCGCCAGCAGCCAAGAAAGTTACCCACTCGAGCAGTACTTC
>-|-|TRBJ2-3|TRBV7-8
CASSLGQELTNTQYF
TGTGCCAGCAGCTTAGGACAGGAGCTGACAAATACGCAGTATTTT
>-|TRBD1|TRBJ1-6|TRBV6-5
CASTPGQVDSPLHF
TGTGCCAGCACCCCGGGACAGGTCGATTCACCCCTCCACTTT
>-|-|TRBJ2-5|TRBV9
CASSVGGEGETQYF
TGTGCCAGCAGCGTAGGGGGAGAGGGTGAGACCCAGTACTTC
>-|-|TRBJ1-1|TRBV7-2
CASSFRQGRYTEAFF
TGTGCCAGCAGCTTCCGGCAGGGAAGGTACACTGAAGCTTTCTTT
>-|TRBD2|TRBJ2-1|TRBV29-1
CSVELASGVSHEQFF
TGCAGCGTTGAATTGGCTAGCGGGGTTAGCCATGAGCAGTTCTTC
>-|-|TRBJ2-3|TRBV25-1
CASSEYGGMSTDTQYF
TGTGCCAGCAGTGAATATGGGGGGATGAGCACAGATACGCAGTATTTT
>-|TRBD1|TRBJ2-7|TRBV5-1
CASSQLSRDSTPRDF
TGCGCCAGCAGCCAGCTGTCCCGGGACAGCACCCCGCGGGACTTC
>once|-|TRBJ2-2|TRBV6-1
CASSETRELFF
TGTGCCAGCAGTGAGACTAGGGAGCTGTTTTTT